A single sample gave rise to the 17 T cell receptor beta chains below, sequenced in a study of blood T cell repertoires in COVID-19. Libraries were prepared by immunoSEQ multiplex PCR; TCRdb keeps only in-frame clonotypes and omits some of them. The data contain over 50,000 clones, roughly 87% of them singletons. The sample consisted of peripheral blood. The receptors originated from a man in his fifties with active COVID-19.

The chain combines TRBV5-6 with TRBJ1-2; TRBD1 aligns across 7 bases. Trimming cost V 2 bases and J 4 bases; bases outside gene matches: 5. Germline V CDR1 and CDR2: SGHDT, YYEEEE. The CDR3 is 14 residues long. This CDR3 reads CASSLGAGGYGYTF. Written as DNA, the CDR3 is TGTGCCAGCAGCTTAGGGGCAGGGGGCTATGGCTACACCTTC.

The chain uses TRBV5-1 and TRBJ2-3; no firm D call. CDR1 is SGHRS and CDR2 is YFSETQ in the germline V gene. The CDR3 loop spans 12 amino acids. Trimming stripped 5 bases from V and 6 bases from J, with 10 bases between. The CDR3 DNA sequence: TGCGCCAGCAGTCGGTTATCTGATACGCAGTATTTT. This codes for CASSRLSDTQYF.

This chain links TRBV10-1 with TRBJ1-1; TRBD1 matches 9 bases. CDR3 size: 14 residues. The ends lost 4 bases at V and 5 bases at J; junction bases unmatched: 5. From germline, CDR1 is WNHNN and CDR2 SYGVQD (reference sequence). CDR3 in DNA: TGCGCCAGCAGTGGGGACAGGGAAGAAACTGAAGCTTTCTTT. Translation: CASSGDREETEAFF.

CDR3 bases: TGTGCCACCAGTGATCGGACAGGGGACCATGGCTACACCTTC. It translates to CATSDRTGDHGYTF. The rearrangement joins TRBV24-1 to TRBJ1-2; TRBD1 agrees at 9 bases. The CDR3 is 14 residues long. Losses at the gene ends were 3 bases for V and 6 bases for J; bases not matched to a gene: 4. The germline gives CDR1 KGHDR, CDR2 SFDVKD.

This sequence joins TRBV7-2 and TRBJ1-5; D possibly corresponds to TRBD1 (6 bases). This CDR3 is built from 13 residues. Trimming removed 5 bases at V and 5 bases at J, with 10 bases between. Germline CDR1 and CDR2: SGHTA and FQGNSA. This CDR3 reads CASSSHRDQPQHF. DNA for the CDR3: TGTGCCAGCAGCAGCCACAGGGATCAGCCCCAGCATTTT.

CDR3 coding DNA: TGTGCCAGCAGCCTCCCAGAGACCCAGTACTTC. This translates into CASSLPETQYF. The V and J genes are TRBV7-3 and TRBJ2-5; D uncertain. Germline-derived CDR1 and CDR2 are SGHTA and FQGTGA. The CDR3 has 11 amino acids. V shed 5 bases and J shed 4 bases, with 5 bases lying between them.

V usage is TRBV3-1 (or the pseudogene TRBV3-2) and J usage is TRBJ2-7; 7 bases match TRBD1. Germline CDR1 and CDR2: LGHDT and YNNKEL (reference sequence). The V gene end was trimmed by 0 bases and the J gene end by 3 bases; junction bases not matched to a gene: 2. The CDR3 is 14 amino acids. The CDR3 spells CASSQEGTVYEQYF. The CDR3 DNA is TGTGCCAGCAGCCAAGAAGGGACAGTCTACGAGCAGTACTTC.

V is TRBV4-1 and J is TRBJ1-2; 11 bases line up with TRBD1. The V gene's germline CDR1 is MGHRA and CDR2 YSYEKL. Trimming removed 3 bases from V and 7 bases from J; junction bases left unmatched: 4. The CDR3 covers 14 residues. The CDR3 spells CASSHPGTGGGYTF. The CDR3 coding sequence is TGCGCCAGCAGCCACCCCGGGACAGGGGGTGGCTACACCTTC.

The V gene is TRBV5-1, the J gene TRBJ2-7; 7 positions match TRBD1. Unmatched junction bases numbered 0, after V lost 3 bases and J lost 0 bases. Germline V gene data show CDR1 as SGHRS and CDR2 as YFSETQ. The CDR3 is 13 residues long. CDR3 DNA sequence: TGCGCCAGCAGCTGGGACAGCTCCTACGAGCAGTACTTC. Translation: CASSWDSSYEQYF. Using reference TRBV5-1 and TRBJ2-7 for the parts outside the CDR3, the full variable domain is KAGVTQTPRYLIKTRGQQVTLSCSPISGHRSVSWYQQTPGQGLQFLFEYFSETQRNKGNFPGRFSGRQFSNSRSEMNVSTLELGDSALYLCASSWDSSYEQYFGPGTRLTVT.

The chain uses TRBV3-1 (or the pseudogene TRBV3-2) and TRBJ2-1, with 12 nucleotides matching TRBD1. CDR1 LGHDT and CDR2 YNNKEL come from the germline V gene (reference sequence). CDR3 size: 16 residues. The trim removed 0 bases at V and 8 bases at J, leaving 5 bases unmatched. The CDR3 nucleotides are TGTGCCAGCAGCCAAGATTCCGGGACAGGGGGCCATGAGCAGTTCTTC. Amino acid sequence: CASSQDSGTGGHEQFF.

The V call is TRBV7-8, the J call TRBJ2-1; D perhaps matches TRBD2 (6 bases). Trimming removed 4 bases at V and 5 bases at J, with 21 bases between. Germline V CDR1 and CDR2: SGHVS, FQNEAQ. This CDR3 region has 17 residues. This chain's CDR3 is CASSSLRETMINNEQFF. The CDR3 region has the DNA TGTGCCAGCAGCTCCCTCCGGGAGACCATGATAAACAATGAGCAGTTCTTC.

The chain uses TRBV6-6 and TRBJ2-7; 8 bases are a match to TRBD1. CDR3 length: 14 amino acids. The germline V gene encodes CDR1 MNHNY and CDR2 SVGAGI (reference sequence). V was pared by 5 bases and J by 5 bases, with 8 bases of the junction left unmatched. This CDR3 is CASSTGQGLHEQYF. The CDR3 bases are TGTGCCAGCAGTACCGGACAGGGTTTGCACGAGCAGTACTTC.

This rearrangement joins TRBV6-2 or TRBV6-3 to TRBJ1-5, with D unclear. Trimming shortened V by 4 bases and J by 0 bases, and 13 bases separated the two germline ends. Germline assignment: CDR1 MNHEY and CDR2 SVGEGT. This CDR3 spans 16 amino acids. The CDR3 sequence is CASSSLAGNSNQPQHF. The CDR3 nucleotides read TGTGCCAGCAGTTCCCTGGCGGGGAATAGCAATCAGCCCCAGCATTTT.

The rearrangement joins TRBV18 to TRBJ1-2; 7 bases agree with TRBD1. J was trimmed by 8 bases and V by 3 bases; bases with no gene match: 9. Germline values: CDR1 KGHSH, CDR2 LQKENI. CDR3 size: 14 residues. The CDR3 DNA sequence: TGTGCCAGCTCACCGACGACAGGGTTAGGAGGCTACACCTTC. This codes for CASSPTTGLGGYTF.

This clone has just one count. The gene calls are TRBV6-2 or TRBV6-3 and TRBJ2-3, with 8 bases identical to TRBD2. This CDR3 spans 15 amino acids. V was pared by 4 bases and J by 1 base, with 4 bases of the junction left unmatched. Germline loops: CDR1 MNHEY, CDR2 SVGEGT. CDR3 amino acids: CASSSVAGRTDTQYF. CDR3 nucleotide sequence: TGTGCCAGCAGTTCCGTAGCGGGGCGCACAGATACGCAGTATTTT.

V and J are TRBV7-8 and TRBJ2-5; tentative D call: TRBD1 (5 bases). The CDR3 runs 15 residues. Germline V CDR1 and CDR2: SGHVS, FQNEAQ. The ends were cut back, 2 bases at V and 0 bases at J, with 10 bases in the middle. Here the CDR3 DNA reads TGTGCCAGCAGCTTAACCCGACAGTACCAAGAGACCCAGTACTTC. This gives the protein CASSLTRQYQETQYF.

A note on this clone: This CDR3 is also generated by other DNA sequences in the sample. The chain couples TRBV3-1 (or the pseudogene TRBV3-2) to TRBJ1-6, with 7 bases fitting TRBD1. Looked up from germline, CDR1 is LGHDT and CDR2 is YNNKEL (reference sequence). This CDR3 has 16 amino acids. Trimming cost V 5 bases and J 1 base; bases outside gene matches: 5. The CDR3 nucleotides are TGTGCCAGCAGCGGAGGGGGCACGTCCTATAATTCACCCCTCCACTTT. It codes for CASSGGGTSYNSPLHF.